A selection of T cell receptor beta chains follows, all from one sample in a study of cytomegalovirus exposure and HLA in healthy donors. Produced via immunoSEQ multiplex PCR; TCRdb's table is partial and in-frame only. Among about 150,000 clones listed, about four fifths were seen once. Sequencing input: PBMCs. These receptor sequences come from a man aged 30 to 45 in good health and CMV-seropositive. Both conserved end residues are part of each CDR3. The D gene is left open where the match is weak. Some rows have no size entry. The others give once, few or many, or a class for an expanded clone.

j_call | clone_size | v_call | d_call | cdr3_aa | cdr3_nt
TRBJ2-1 | - | TRBV27 | - | CASSDEGVRVSYNEQFF | TGTGCCAGCAGTGACGAAGGGGTTCGGGTCTCCTACAATGAGCAGTTCTTC
TRBJ1-5 | - | TRBV18 | - | CASSREPGDQPQHF | TGTGCCAGCTCACGCGAACCAGGGGATCAGCCCCAGCATTTT
TRBJ1-5 | - | TRBV6-6 | - | CASTTTRNQPQHF | TGTGCCAGCACTACGACACGCAATCAGCCCCAGCATTTT
TRBJ1-2 | - | TRBV27 | - | CASSFRGAGYGYTF | TGTGCCAGCAGTTTCCGGGGGGCGGGGTATGGCTACACCTTC
TRBJ2-3 | - | TRBV21-1 | - | CASSNLIQITSACTDTQYF | TGTGCCAGCAGCAACTTAATACAAATAACTAGCGCTTGCACAGATACGCAGTATTTT
TRBJ1-1 | few | TRBV7-9 | - | CASRRNTEAFF | TGTGCCAGCAGGAGAAACACTGAAGCTTTCTTT
TRBJ2-4 | - | TRBV28 | - | CASKTRFLAKNIQYF | TGTGCCAGCAAGACACGTTTCTTAGCCAAAAACATTCAGTACTTC
TRBJ2-4 | - | TRBV4-1 | - | CASSQAAGRLAKNIQYF | TGCGCCAGCAGCCAAGCGGCCGGCAGACTAGCCAAAAACATTCAGTACTTC
TRBJ2-7 | - | TRBV5-1 | - | CASSLAGGLGYEQYF | TGCGCCAGCAGCTTGGCCGGGGGGCTCGGCTACGAGCAGTACTTC
TRBJ2-2 | - | TRBV27 | - | CASSLAGTGELFF | TGTGCCAGCAGTTTAGCAGGGACCGGGGAGCTGTTTTTT
TRBJ2-5 | - | TRBV7-2 | - | CASSLEAASGSQYF | TGTGCCAGCAGCTTAGAGGCAGCATCGGGGTCCCAGTACTTC
TRBJ2-1 | many | TRBV28 | TRBD2 | CASAPEEGLSLYNEQFF | TGTGCCAGCGCCCCCGAAGAGGGACTATCGCTCTACAATGAGCAGTTCTTC
TRBJ1-1 | once | TRBV29-1 | - | CSVVGRPKAFF | TGCAGCGTTGTTGGCAGGCCAAAAGCTTTCTTT
TRBJ2-7 | - | TRBV13 | TRBD1 | CASSLTGQGFYEQYF | TGTGCCAGCAGCTTAACGGGACAGGGTTTTTACGAGCAGTACTTC
TRBJ2-3 | once | TRBV11-2 | - | CASSSPGTDTQYF | TGTGCCAGCAGCTCCCCCGGTACAGATACGCAGTATTTT
TRBJ2-5 | few | TRBV29-1 | - | CSVESGVPAVQETQYF | TGCAGCGTTGAATCAGGGGTACCTGCCGTACAAGAGACCCAGTACTTC
TRBJ2-7 | - | TRBV2 | - | CASIPKGAGRTYEQYF | TGTGCCAGCATCCCAAAGGGCGCGGGAAGGACCTACGAGCAGTACTTC
TRBJ1-2 | - | TRBV28 | - | CATDYGPYGYTF | TGTGCCACAGACTACGGGCCTTATGGCTACACCTTC
TRBJ2-5 | - | TRBV19 | TRBD2 | CATSRGGETQYF | TGTGCCACCTCGCGGGGGGGAGAGACCCAGTACTTC
TRBJ2-1 | - | TRBV4-1 | - | CASSSPGGGPSSYNEQFF | TGCGCCAGCAGCTCTCCGGGCGGAGGCCCTAGCTCCTACAATGAGCAGTTCTTC
TRBJ2-7 | - | TRBV6-1 | TRBD1 | CASSGGTGRYEQYF | TGTGCCAGCAGTGGCGGGACAGGACGTTACGAGCAGTACTTC
TRBJ2-7 | once | TRBV15 | - | CATSRAAGSDKQYF | TGTGCCACCAGCAGAGCAGCAGGCTCCGACAAGCAGTACTTC
TRBJ2-1 | - | TRBV7-2 | TRBD1 | CASSPSGGSYNEQFF | TGTGCCAGCAGCCCATCAGGGGGCTCCTACAATGAGCAGTTCTTC
TRBJ2-1 | - | TRBV11-2 | - | CASSLVGRVGSSEQFF | TGTGCCAGCAGCTTAGTCGGGCGGGTAGGATCAAGTGAGCAGTTCTTC
TRBJ1-6 | - | TRBV27 | TRBD1 | CASSPIYRGPSPLHF | TGTGCCAGCAGTCCTATATACAGGGGGCCTTCACCCCTCCACTTT
TRBJ2-5 | - | TRBV6-5 | TRBD1 | CASREGQGHTETQYF | TGTGCCAGCAGGGAGGGACAGGGGCATACGGAGACCCAGTACTTC
TRBJ2-4 | - | TRBV6-1 | - | CASSEAWTGRAGGAKNIQYF | TGTGCCAGCAGTGAAGCTTGGACAGGGAGGGCCGGAGGAGCCAAAAACATTCAGTACTTC
TRBJ1-1 | once | TRBV6-5 | - | CASSFAPAGGTEAFF | TGTGCCAGCAGTTTCGCCCCGGCGGGTGGCACTGAAGCTTTCTTT
TRBJ2-3 | few | TRBV5-1 | - | CASSPPGRGTDTQYF | TGCGCCAGCAGCCCCCCGGGGAGAGGCACAGATACGCAGTATTTT
TRBJ2-6 | - | TRBV5-6 | TRBD1 | CASSKGQVFRAGANVLTF | TGTGCCAGCAGCAAGGGACAGGTTTTTCGTGCTGGGGCCAACGTCCTGACTTTC
TRBJ2-1 | - | TRBV9 | - | CASSVVSGSYNEQFF | TGTGCCAGCAGCGTAGTTTCGGGCTCCTACAATGAGCAGTTCTTC
TRBJ2-7 | - | TRBV6-1 | TRBD1 | CASSGVEDRLFEQYF | TGTGCCAGCAGTGGAGTTGAGGACAGGCTCTTTGAGCAGTACTTC
TRBJ1-1 | - | TRBV20-1 | - | CSAPRGARAFF | TGCAGTGCCCCCCGGGGGGCGCGAGCTTTCTTT
TRBJ2-7 | few | TRBV10-2 | TRBD1 | CASRLPGQGHEQYF | TGCGCCAGCAGGCTGCCGGGACAGGGACACGAGCAGTACTTC
TRBJ1-5 | - | TRBV7-6 | - | CASSLGGRGVQPQHF | TGTGCCAGCAGCCTGGGGGGGCGCGGGGTTCAGCCCCAGCATTTT
TRBJ1-3 | - | TRBV19 | TRBD1 | CASSQPPGGGNTIYF | TGTGCCAGTAGCCAACCCCCAGGGGGAGGAAACACCATATATTTT
TRBJ2-1 | few | TRBV11-2 | TRBD2 | CASSLIGLAGNEQFF | TGTGCCAGCAGCTTAATTGGACTAGCGGGCAATGAGCAGTTCTTC
TRBJ2-2 | - | TRBV27 | TRBD1 | CASSFPAWTGGNTGELFF | TGTGCCAGCAGTTTCCCCGCTTGGACAGGGGGCAACACCGGGGAGCTGTTTTTT
TRBJ2-5 | - | TRBV25-1 | - | CASSAGQETQYF | TGTGCCAGCAGTGCCGGGCAAGAGACCCAGTACTTC
TRBJ2-5 | few | TRBV7-9 | - | CASSLALEETQYF | TGTGCCAGCAGCTTAGCCCTCGAAGAGACCCAGTACTTC
TRBJ2-3 | - | TRBV5-1 | - | CASSLVQGTQYF | TGCGCCAGCAGCTTGGTGCAGGGGACGCAGTATTTT